The 18 T cell receptor beta chains reported below all come from one sample, sequenced in a study of T cell repertoires in cytomegalovirus infection. TCRdb re-analysed the reads in MiXCR, keeping a single row per CDR3 protein. The table records under 300,000 distinct CDR3 sequences, 12% of them present only once. Sample: PBMCs. The receptors derive from a human donor in good health (CMV status not recorded). Some clones in this sample may be carry-over from other donors' samples.

This clonotype was found many times. The chain has TRBV19 and TRBJ1-5, with D perhaps matching TRBD1 (6 bases). Trimming cost V 10 bases and J 2 bases, with 15 bases left between them. This CDR3 region has 14 residues. The V gene's germline CDR1 is LNHDA and CDR2 SQIVND (reference sequence). CDR3 sequence (DNA): TGTGCCACCGCACATAACAGGGGCAATCAGCCCCAGCATTTT. It codes for CATAHNRGNQPQHF.

The V gene is TRBV5-1, the J gene TRBJ1-2; D is possibly TRBD1 (5 bases). V was cut by 3 bases and J by 4 bases, with 19 bases left in between. Germline-derived CDR1 and CDR2 are SGHRS and YFSETQ. There are 16 residues in the CDR3. CDR3 coding DNA: TGCGCCAGCAGCTCCTCCTGGACAAATTACGGCTATGGCTACACCTTC. The encoded protein is CASSSSWTNYGYGYTF.

This chain joins TRBV19 and TRBJ1-1; possibly TRBD1 for D (6 bases). The germline CDR1 and CDR2 sequences are LNHDA and SQIVND (reference sequence). Trimming stripped 1 base from V and 4 bases from J, with 19 bases between. CDR3 size: 17 residues. The CDR3: CASSIGSTGLGSTEAFF. CDR3 sequence (DNA): TGTGCCAGTAGTATAGGTTCTACAGGGTTGGGAAGCACTGAAGCTTTCTTT. Supplemented by reference TRBV19 and TRBJ1-1, the full variable domain reads DGGITQSPKYLFRKEGQNVTLSCEQNLNHDAMYWYRQDPGQGLRLIYYSQIVNDFQKGDIAEGYSVSREKKESFPLTVTSAQKNPTAFYLCASSIGSTGLGSTEAFFGQGTRLTVV.

The gene calls are TRBV12-3 or TRBV12-4 and TRBJ1-6, with a tentative D call TRBD1 (5 bases). The CDR3 is made up of 14 amino acids. The V gene lost 5 bases and the J gene lost 7 bases, with 12 bases spanning the gap. CDR3 DNA: TGTGCCAGCAGTAAGGGGAAGTGGAATTCACCCCTCCACTTT. It codes for CASSKGKWNSPLHF.

This clonotype was seen more than once but under ten times. The chain couples TRBV7-9 to TRBJ2-5; possible D gene TRBD1, 5 bases. The CDR3 loop spans 12 amino acids. Germline CDR1 reads SEHNR; CDR2 reads FQNEAQ (reference sequence). The V end was cut by 5 bases, the J end by 9 bases, with 13 bases between. CDR3 sequence: CASSPRQGAQYF. The CDR3, as DNA: TGTGCCAGCAGCCCCCGCCAGGGTGCCCAGTACTTC.

The V gene is TRBV29-1, the J gene TRBJ2-1, with TRBD1 matching over 7 bases. The V gene end was trimmed by 6 bases and the J gene end by 5 bases; junction bases not matched to a gene: 7. Germline assignment: CDR1 SQVTM and CDR2 ANQGSEA. The CDR3 is 13 amino acids. The CDR3 here is CSVTGTANNEQFF. For the CDR3, the DNA is TGCAGCGTGACGGGGACAGCTAACAATGAGCAGTTCTTC.

This clonotype has just a few counts. The chain employs TRBV2 and TRBJ2-5; D possibly corresponds to TRBD1 (5 bases). Trimming pared 7 bases from V and 0 bases from J, leaving 9 bases between. From germline, CDR1 is SNHLY and CDR2 FYNNEI. The CDR3 is 13 amino acids. The DNA of the CDR3 is TGTGCCAGCAATTCAGGGTACCAAGAGACCCAGTACTTC. Protein product: CASNSGYQETQYF. Looking up the rest from reference TRBV2 and TRBJ2-5 gives the full variable domain: EPEVTQTPSHQVTQMGQEVILRCVPISNHLYFYWYRQILGQKVEFLVSFYNNEISEKSEIFDDQFSVERPDGSNFTLKIRSTKLEDSAMYFCASNSGYQETQYFGPGTRLLVL.

This clonotype was detected ten times or more. The chain employs TRBV10-3 and TRBJ2-7, with 10 bases lining up with TRBD1. The germline gives CDR1 ENHRY, CDR2 SYGVKD. This CDR3 spans 13 amino acids. The junction had 5 bases not matched to a gene; V was cut back by 11 bases and J by 1 base. The CDR3 DNA is TGTGCCGTCCGGACAGGGGGTTCCTACGAGCAGTACTTC. Translated: CAVRTGGSYEQYF.

This clonotype was found many times. The rearrangement joins TRBV7-2 to TRBJ2-3; the match to TRBD2 covers 7 bases. The junction had 1 base not matched to a gene; V was cut back by 0 bases and J by 4 bases. Germline V CDR1 and CDR2: SGHTA, FQGNSA. The CDR3 contains 14 residues. The CDR3 spells CASSLAAGPDTQYF. DNA of the CDR3: TGTGCCAGCAGCTTAGCAGCGGGGCCAGATACGCAGTATTTT. Together with reference TRBV7-2 and TRBJ2-3, the CDR3 gives the full variable domain: GAGVSQSPSNKVTEKGKDVELRCDPISGHTALYWYRQSLGQGLEFLIYFQGNSAPDKSGLPSDRFSAERTGGSVSTLTIQRTQQEDSAVYLCASSLAAGPDTQYFGPGTRLTVL.

CDR3 in amino acids: CASSSMRGGGLADTQYF. CDR3 nucleotides: TGTGCCAGCAGTTCTATGCGGGGGGGGGGATTGGCAGATACGCAGTATTTT. The chain couples TRBV28 to TRBJ2-3; the match to TRBD2 covers 9 bases. V was pared by 4 bases and J by 4 bases, with 12 bases of the junction left unmatched. CDR1 is MDHEN and CDR2 is SYDVKM in the germline V gene. The CDR3 has 17 amino acids.

The table lists this clonotype with many counts. The rearrangement joins TRBV7-2 to TRBJ2-5; D is perhaps TRBD2 (7 bases). Germline-derived CDR1 and CDR2 are SGHTA and FQGNSA. V dropped 5 bases and J dropped 1 base, with 14 bases sitting between them. The CDR3 spans 15 residues. The CDR3 nucleotides read TGTGCCAGCAGCCTGGGGGGGGGCGCCCAAGAGACCCAGTACTTC. As protein: CASSLGGGAQETQYF.

This clonotype was detected many times. CDR3 sequence reads: CASSRDGLIRETQYF. The CDR3 nucleotides read TGTGCCAGCAGCCGCGACGGGCTAATCAGGGAGACCCAGTACTTC. V usage is TRBV6-1 and J usage is TRBJ2-5; the D is unclear. The germline V gene has CDR1 MNHNS and CDR2 SASEGT. Trimming pared 6 bases from V and 5 bases from J, leaving 19 bases between. This CDR3 contains 15 residues.

This clonotype was seen a few times. CDR3 sequence reads: CATSDAAYNEQFF. CDR3 DNA: TGTGCCACCAGTGATGCGGCCTACAATGAGCAGTTCTTC. The chain recombines TRBV24-1 with TRBJ2-1; D unclear. Trimming pared 3 bases from V and 2 bases from J, leaving 4 bases between. In germline, CDR1 is KGHDR, CDR2 SFDVKD. The CDR3 totals 13 residues.

The gene calls are TRBV20-1 and TRBJ1-2; D is undetermined. The V and J ends lost 6 bases and 5 bases respectively, with 19 bases between them. Germline assignment: CDR1 DFQATT and CDR2 SNEGSKA (reference sequence). The CDR3 totals 14 residues. The CDR3 nucleotides read TGCAGTGCCACCCTTTTGACGTCTGAGTATGGCTACACCTTC. Translating gives CSATLLTSEYGYTF.

The J gene is TRBJ2-7, the V gene TRBV6-5; 7 bases map to TRBD2. Germline V gene data show CDR1 as MNHEY and CDR2 as SVGAGI. V lost 8 bases and J lost 5; bases outside the gene matches: 9. CDR3 length equals 13 residues. CDR3 amino acids: CASGRGGDDEQYF. The CDR3, as DNA: TGTGCCAGCGGTAGGGGAGGGGACGACGAGCAGTACTTC.

This clonotype was seen a few times. The chain recombines TRBV5-6 with TRBJ1-3; D ambiguous. This CDR3 is 18 amino acids long. Deletions cut 1 base from V and 0 bases from J, with 17 bases between. Per the germline V gene, CDR1 is SGHDT and CDR2 is YYEEEE. CDR3 in DNA: TGTGCCAGCAGCTTGAAGGTCCGCCAAGAACTCTCTGGAAACACCATATATTTT. It specifies CASSLKVRQELSGNTIYF.

At least ten counts were recorded for this clonotype. The chain recombines TRBV7-2 with TRBJ2-1; 10 bases are shared with TRBD2. Trimming at V came to 10 bases and at J to 6 bases, leaving 6 bases not matched to a gene. Per the germline V gene, CDR1 is SGHTA and CDR2 is FQGNSA. This CDR3 is 13 amino acids long. The CDR3 sequence is CATTTSGRNEQFF. CDR3 bases: TGTGCCACTACGACTAGCGGGCGCAATGAGCAGTTCTTC.

This clonotype has more than one count but fewer than ten. This chain connects TRBV6-6 to TRBJ2-2, with 7 nucleotides matching TRBD1. Losses at the gene ends were 7 bases for V and 5 bases for J; bases not matched to a gene: 4. The CDR3 runs to 13 residues. Germline CDR1 reads MNHNY; CDR2 reads SVGAGI (reference sequence). The CDR3: CASTTGATGELFF. In nucleotides, the CDR3 is TGTGCCAGCACTACAGGGGCGACCGGGGAGCTGTTTTTT.